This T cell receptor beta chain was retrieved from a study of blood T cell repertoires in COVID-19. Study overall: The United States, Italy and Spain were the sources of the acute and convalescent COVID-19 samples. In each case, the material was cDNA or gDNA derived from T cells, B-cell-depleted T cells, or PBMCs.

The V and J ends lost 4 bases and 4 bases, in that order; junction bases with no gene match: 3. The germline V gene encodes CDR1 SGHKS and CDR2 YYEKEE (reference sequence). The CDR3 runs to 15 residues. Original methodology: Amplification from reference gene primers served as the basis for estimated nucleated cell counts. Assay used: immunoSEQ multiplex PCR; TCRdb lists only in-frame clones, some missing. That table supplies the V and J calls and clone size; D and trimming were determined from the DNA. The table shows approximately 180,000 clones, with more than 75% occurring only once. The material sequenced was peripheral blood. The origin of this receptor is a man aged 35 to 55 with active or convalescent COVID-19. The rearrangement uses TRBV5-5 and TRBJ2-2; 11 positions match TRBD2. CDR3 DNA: TGTGCCAGCAGCGGGACTAGCGGACCCACCGGGGAGCTGTTTTTT. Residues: CASSGTSGPTGELFF.